One T cell receptor (beta chain) is described in this entry. Its matching antigen is unknown. The authors built TCR beta libraries using iRepertoire HTBI primers and Arm-PCR of CDR3 regions. TCRdb re-called the multiplex PCR reads through MiXCR, storing one row per CDR3 protein. The table lists approximately 470,000 distinct CDR3 sequences, roughly 15% of them singletons. This record belongs to a study of regulatory T cells in long-lasting Graves disease. The CDR3 consists of 9 residues. CDR1 and CDR2 from the germline V gene are SQVTM and ANQGSEA. Between the trimmed V and J ends, which lost 6 bases and 8 bases, there was a span of 7 bases. The time point: newly diagnosed GD, antithyroid drugs for less than 3 months. The TCR library was made from RNA extracted from PBMCs. Roughly 9.2-milliliter peripheral blood samples went into EDTA tubes. General study findings and limits: Persistent patients shared some 2,500 public clonotypes among themselves. Newly diagnosed patients shared fewer, at roughly 1,000.

These same data were also listed under a study on T cells in Graves' hyperthyroidism and ophthalmopathy. Per that paper: Used for diagnoses were clinical symptoms, serum thyroxine and TRAb, thyroid ultrasound and orbital computed tomography. Using the HTBI primer set, a first-round RT-PCR was run on the TCR CDR3.

The TCR was taken from a man aged 35 to 55 with Graves disease. V and J are TRBV29-1 and TRBJ1-2; D unresolved. This material consisted of peripheral blood mononuclear cells (PBMCs), taken at new diagnosis, from a patient treated with antithyroid drugs. For the CDR3, the DNA is TGCAGCGTCGAGAGGGGCTACACCTTC. Translation gives CSVERGYTF.